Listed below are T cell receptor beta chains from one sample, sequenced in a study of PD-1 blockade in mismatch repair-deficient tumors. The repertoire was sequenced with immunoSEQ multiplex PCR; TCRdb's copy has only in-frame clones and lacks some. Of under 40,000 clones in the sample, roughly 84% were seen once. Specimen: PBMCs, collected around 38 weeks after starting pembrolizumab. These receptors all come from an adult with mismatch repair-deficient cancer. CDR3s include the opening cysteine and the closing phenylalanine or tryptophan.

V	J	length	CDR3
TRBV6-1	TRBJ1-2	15	CASSGDSSSYWGYTF
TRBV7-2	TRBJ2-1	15	CASSLAAGDTDEQFF
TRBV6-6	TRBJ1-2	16	CASTKKTGQVDYGYTF
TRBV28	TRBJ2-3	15	CASKAYRVPTDTQYF
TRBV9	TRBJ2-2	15	CASSAGQAGTGELFF
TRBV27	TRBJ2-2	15	CASSGSGANTGELFF
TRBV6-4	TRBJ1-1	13	CASRANRGTEAFF
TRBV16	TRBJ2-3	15	CASSQIGQGLDTQYF
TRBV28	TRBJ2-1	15	CASSPGLAEYNEQFF
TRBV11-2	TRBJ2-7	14	CASSDGTGYYEQYF
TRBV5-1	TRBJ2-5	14	CASSSDRAGETQYF
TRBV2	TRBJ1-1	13	CAITPGQDTEAFF
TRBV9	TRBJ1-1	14	CASSVVVGGTEAFF
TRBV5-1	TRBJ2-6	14	CASSGPSGANVLTF
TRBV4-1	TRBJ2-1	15	CASSQGGLAGAEQFF
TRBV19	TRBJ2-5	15	CASSIARDRGETQYF
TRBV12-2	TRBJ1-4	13	CASRLESVEKLFF
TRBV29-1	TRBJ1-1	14	CSVSGGWADTEAFF
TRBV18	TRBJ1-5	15	CASSSSTGRNQPQHF
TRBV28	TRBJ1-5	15	CASSFRQVPNQPQHF
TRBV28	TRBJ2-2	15	CASRPGLAGTGELFF
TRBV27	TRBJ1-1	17	CASSDDRGLRLGTEAFF
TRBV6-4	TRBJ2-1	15	CASSDSGSGNHEQFF
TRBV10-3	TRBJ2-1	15	CAISESAKWPGEQFF
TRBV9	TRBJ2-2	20	CASSVSLAGAWQYRAGELFF